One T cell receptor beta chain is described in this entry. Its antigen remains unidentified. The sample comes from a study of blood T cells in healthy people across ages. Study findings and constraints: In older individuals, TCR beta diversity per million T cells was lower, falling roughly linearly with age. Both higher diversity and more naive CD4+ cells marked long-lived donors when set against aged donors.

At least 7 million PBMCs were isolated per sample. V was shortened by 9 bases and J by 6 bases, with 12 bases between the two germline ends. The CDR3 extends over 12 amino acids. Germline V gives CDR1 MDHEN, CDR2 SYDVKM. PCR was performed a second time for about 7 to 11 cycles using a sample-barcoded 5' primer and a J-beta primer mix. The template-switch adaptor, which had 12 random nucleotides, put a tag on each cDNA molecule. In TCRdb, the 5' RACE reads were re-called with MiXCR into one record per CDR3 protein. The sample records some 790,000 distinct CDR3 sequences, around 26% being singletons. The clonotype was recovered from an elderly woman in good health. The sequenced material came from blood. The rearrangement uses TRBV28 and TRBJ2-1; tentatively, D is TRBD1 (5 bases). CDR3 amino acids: CARTGSPNEQFF. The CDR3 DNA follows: TGTGCCAGAACAGGATCCCCCAATGAGCAGTTCTTC.